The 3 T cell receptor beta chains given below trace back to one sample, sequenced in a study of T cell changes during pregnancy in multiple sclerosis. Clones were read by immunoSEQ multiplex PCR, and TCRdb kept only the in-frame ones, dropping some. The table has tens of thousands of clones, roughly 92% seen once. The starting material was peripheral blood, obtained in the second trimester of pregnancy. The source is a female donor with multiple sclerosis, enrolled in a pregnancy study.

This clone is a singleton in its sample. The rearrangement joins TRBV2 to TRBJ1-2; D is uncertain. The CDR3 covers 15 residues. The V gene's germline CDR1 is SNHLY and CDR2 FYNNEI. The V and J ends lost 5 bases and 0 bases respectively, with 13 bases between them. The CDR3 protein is CASSPPGLANYGYTF. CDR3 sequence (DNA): TGTGCCAGCAGTCCCCCAGGCTTAGCTAACTATGGCTACACCTTC.

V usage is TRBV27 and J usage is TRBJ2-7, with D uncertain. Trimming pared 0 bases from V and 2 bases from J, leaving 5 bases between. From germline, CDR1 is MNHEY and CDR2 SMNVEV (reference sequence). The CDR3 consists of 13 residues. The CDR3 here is CASSLSNTYEQYF. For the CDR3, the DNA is TGTGCCAGCAGTTTATCTAATACCTACGAGCAGTACTTC.

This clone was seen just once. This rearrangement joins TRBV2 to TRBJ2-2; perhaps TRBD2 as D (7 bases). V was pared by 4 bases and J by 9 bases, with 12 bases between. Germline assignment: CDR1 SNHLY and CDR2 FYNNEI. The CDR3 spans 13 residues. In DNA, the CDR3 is TGTGCCAGCAGTGCTAGGGGGGGCCGGGAGCTGTTTTTT. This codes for CASSARGGRELFF.